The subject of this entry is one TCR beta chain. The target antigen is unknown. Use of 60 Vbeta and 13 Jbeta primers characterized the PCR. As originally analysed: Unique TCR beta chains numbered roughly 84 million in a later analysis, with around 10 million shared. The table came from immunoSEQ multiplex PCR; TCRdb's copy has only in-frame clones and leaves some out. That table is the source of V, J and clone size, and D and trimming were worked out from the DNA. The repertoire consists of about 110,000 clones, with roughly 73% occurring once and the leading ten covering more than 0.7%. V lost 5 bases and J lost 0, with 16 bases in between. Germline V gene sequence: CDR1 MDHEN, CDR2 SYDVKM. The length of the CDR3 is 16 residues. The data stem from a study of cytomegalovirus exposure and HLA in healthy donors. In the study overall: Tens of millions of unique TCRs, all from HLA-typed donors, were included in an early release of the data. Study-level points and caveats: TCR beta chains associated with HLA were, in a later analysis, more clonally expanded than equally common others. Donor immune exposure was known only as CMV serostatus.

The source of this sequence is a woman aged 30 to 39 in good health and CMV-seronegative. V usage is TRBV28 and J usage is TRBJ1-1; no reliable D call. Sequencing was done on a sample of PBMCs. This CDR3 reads CASSPLRTGMNTEAFF. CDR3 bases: TGTGCCAGCAGTCCGCTCCGGACTGGGATGAACACTGAAGCTTTCTTT.